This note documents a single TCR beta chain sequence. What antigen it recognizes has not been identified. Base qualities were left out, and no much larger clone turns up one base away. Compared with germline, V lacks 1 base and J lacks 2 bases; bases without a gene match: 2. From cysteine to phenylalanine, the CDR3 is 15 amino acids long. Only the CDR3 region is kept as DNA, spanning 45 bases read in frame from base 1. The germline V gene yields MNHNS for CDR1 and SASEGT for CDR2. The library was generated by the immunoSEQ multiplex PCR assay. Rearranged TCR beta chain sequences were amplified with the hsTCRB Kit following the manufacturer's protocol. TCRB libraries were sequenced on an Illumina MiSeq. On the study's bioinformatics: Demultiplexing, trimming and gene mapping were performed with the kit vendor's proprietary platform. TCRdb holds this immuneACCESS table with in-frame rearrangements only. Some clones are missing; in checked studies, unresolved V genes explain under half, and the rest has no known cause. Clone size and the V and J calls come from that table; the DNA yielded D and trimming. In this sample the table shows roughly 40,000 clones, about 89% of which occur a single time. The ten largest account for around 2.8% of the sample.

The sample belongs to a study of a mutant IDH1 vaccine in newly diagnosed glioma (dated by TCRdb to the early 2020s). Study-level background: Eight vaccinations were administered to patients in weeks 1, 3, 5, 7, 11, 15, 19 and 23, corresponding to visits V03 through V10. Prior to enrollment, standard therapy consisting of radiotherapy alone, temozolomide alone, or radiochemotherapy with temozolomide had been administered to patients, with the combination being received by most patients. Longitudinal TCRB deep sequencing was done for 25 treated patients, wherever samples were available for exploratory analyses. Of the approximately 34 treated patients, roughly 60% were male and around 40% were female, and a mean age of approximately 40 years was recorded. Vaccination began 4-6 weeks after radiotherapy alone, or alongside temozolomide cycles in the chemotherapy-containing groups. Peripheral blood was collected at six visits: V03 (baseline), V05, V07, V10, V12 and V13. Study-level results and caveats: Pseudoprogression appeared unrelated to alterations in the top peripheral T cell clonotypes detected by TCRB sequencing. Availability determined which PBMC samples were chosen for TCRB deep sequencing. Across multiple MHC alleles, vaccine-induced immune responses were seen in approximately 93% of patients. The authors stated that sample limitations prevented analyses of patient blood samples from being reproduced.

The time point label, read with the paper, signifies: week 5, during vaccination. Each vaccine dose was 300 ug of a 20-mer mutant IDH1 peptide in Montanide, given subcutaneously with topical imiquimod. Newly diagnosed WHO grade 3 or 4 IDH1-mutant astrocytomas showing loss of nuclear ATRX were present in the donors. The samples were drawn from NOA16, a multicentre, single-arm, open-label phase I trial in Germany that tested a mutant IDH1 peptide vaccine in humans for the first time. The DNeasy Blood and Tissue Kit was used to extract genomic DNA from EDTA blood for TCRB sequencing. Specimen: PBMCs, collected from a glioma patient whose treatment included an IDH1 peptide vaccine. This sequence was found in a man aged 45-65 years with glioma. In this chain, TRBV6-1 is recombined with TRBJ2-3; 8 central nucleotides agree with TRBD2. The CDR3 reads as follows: CASSEGAGVTDTQYF. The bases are TGTGCCAGCAGTGAAGGAGCGGGAGTCACAGATACGCAGTATTTT.